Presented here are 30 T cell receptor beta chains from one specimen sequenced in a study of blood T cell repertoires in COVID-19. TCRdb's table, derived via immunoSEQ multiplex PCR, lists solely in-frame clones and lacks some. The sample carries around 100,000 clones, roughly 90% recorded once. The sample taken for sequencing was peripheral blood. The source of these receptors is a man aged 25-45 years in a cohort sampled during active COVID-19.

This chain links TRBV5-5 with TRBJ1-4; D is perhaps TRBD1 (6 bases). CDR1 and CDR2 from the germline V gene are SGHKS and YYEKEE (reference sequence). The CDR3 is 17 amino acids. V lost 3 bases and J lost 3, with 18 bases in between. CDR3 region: CASSSTGSTGPNEKLFF. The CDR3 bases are TGTGCCAGCAGCTCCACCGGTTCGACAGGCCCTAATGAAAAACTGTTTTTT. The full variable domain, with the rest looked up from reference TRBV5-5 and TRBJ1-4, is DAGVTQSPTHLIKTRGQQVTLRCSPISGHKSVSWYQQVLGQGPQFIFQYYEKEERGRGNFPDRFSARQFPNYSSELNVNALLLGDSALYLCASSSTGSTGPNEKLFFGSGTQLSVL.

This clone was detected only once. CDR3 sequence reads: CASSYDRGNIQYF. The CDR3 coding sequence is TGTGCCAGCAGTTACGACAGGGGAAACATTCAGTACTTC. V usage is TRBV6-5 and J usage is TRBJ2-4, with TRBD1 matching over 8 bases. The V gene's germline CDR1 is MNHEY and CDR2 SVGAGI. J was trimmed by 6 bases and V by 2 bases; bases with no gene match: 0. The CDR3 is made up of 13 amino acids.

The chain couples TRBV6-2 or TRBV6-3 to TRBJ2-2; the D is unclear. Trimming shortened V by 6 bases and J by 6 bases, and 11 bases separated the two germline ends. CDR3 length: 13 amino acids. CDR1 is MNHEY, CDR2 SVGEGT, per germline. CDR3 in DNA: TGTGCCAGCAGCCGCTCGGTTCCCGGGGAGCTGTTTTTT. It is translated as CASSRSVPGELFF.

The CDR3 loop is CASSFSGLAVTDTQYF. DNA of the CDR3: TGTGCCAGCAGCTTTTCGGGGCTAGCGGTCACAGATACGCAGTATTTT. The rearrangement joins TRBV7-6 to TRBJ2-3; 7 bases align to TRBD2. This CDR3 has 16 residues. CDR1 is SGHVS and CDR2 is FNYEAQ in the germline V gene. V shed 3 bases, J shed 2 bases, and the junction held 8 bases outside the gene matches. The full variable domain, its missing parts supplied by reference TRBV7-6 and TRBJ2-3, is GAGVSQSPRYKVTKRGQDVALRCDPISGHVSLYWYRQALGQGPEFLTYFNYEAQQDKSGLPNDRFSAERPEGSISTLTIQRTEQRDSAMYRCASSFSGLAVTDTQYFGPGTRLTVL.

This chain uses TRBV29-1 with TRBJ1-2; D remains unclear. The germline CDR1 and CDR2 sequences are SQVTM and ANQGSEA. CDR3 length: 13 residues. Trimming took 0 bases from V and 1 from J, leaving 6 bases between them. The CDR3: CSVEDRNNYGYTF. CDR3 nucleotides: TGCAGCGTTGAAGACAGGAATAACTATGGCTACACCTTC.

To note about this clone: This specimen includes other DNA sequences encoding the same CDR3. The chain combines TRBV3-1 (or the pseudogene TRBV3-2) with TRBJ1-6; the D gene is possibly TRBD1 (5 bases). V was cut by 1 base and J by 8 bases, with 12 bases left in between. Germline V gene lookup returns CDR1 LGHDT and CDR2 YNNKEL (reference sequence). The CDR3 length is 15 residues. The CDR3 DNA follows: TGTGCCAGCAGCCAAGGGGGGGGTCGGGATTCACCCCTCCACTTT. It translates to CASSQGGGRDSPLHF.

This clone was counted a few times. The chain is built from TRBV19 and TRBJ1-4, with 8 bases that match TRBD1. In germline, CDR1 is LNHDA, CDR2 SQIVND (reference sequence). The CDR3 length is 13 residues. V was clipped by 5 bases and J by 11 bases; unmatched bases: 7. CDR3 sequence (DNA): TGTGCCAGTAGTGTAACCGGGACAGGCAAACTGTTTTTT. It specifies CASSVTGTGKLFF.

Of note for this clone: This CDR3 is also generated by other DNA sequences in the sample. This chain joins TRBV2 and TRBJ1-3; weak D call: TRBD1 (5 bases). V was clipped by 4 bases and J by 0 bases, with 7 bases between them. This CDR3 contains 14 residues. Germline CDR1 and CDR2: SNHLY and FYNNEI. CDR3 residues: CASSGGHSGNTIYF. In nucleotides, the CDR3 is TGTGCCAGCAGTGGAGGACACTCTGGAAACACCATATATTTT.

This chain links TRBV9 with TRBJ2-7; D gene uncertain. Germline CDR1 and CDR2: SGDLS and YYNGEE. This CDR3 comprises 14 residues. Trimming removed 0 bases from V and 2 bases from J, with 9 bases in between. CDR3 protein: CASSVAAGPYEQYF. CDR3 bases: TGTGCCAGCAGCGTAGCCGCAGGCCCCTACGAGCAGTACTTC.

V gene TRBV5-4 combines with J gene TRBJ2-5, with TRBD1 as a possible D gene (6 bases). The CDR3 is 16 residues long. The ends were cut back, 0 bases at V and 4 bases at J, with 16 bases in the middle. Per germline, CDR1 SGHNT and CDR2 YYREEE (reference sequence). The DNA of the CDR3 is TGTGCCAGCAGCTTGGGTGGCAGGGGACCTCTAGAGACCCAGTACTTC. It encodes CASSLGGRGPLETQYF.

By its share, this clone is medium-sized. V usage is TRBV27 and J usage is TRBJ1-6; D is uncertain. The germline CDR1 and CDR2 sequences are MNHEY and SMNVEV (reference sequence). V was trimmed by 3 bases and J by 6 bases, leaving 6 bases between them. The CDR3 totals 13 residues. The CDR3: CASSFTSNSPLHF. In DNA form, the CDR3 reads TGTGCCAGCAGTTTTACCAGTAATTCACCCCTCCACTTT.

The CDR3 region has the DNA TGTGCCAGCAGTCTCAGGGGTTTCACCGGGGAGCTGTTTTTT. As protein: CASSLRGFTGELFF. This chain joins TRBV28 and TRBJ2-2; the D gene is possibly TRBD1 (6 bases). This CDR3 has 14 residues. CDR1 and CDR2 (germline): MDHEN, SYDVKM. Trimming stripped 5 bases from V and 4 bases from J, with 11 bases between.

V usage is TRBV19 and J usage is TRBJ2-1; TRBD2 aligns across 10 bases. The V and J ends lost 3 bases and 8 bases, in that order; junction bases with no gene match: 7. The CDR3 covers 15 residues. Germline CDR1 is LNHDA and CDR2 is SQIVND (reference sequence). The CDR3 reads CASSIVSGGAYEQFF. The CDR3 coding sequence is TGTGCCAGTAGTATCGTGAGCGGGGGGGCGTATGAGCAGTTCTTC.

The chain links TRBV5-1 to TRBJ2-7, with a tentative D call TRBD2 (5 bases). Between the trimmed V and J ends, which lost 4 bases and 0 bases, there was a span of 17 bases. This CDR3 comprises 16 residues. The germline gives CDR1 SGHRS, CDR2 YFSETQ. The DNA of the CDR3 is TGCGCCAGCAGCCAAAAAATGGACTTAAGCTCCTACGAGCAGTACTTC. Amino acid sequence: CASSQKMDLSSYEQYF.

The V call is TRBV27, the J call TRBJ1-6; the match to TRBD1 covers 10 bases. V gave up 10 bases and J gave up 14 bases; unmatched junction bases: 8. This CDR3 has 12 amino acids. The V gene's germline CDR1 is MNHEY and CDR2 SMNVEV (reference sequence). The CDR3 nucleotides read TGTGCCACCGGGACAGGGGAAAGGTCCCTCCACTTT. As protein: CATGTGERSLHF.

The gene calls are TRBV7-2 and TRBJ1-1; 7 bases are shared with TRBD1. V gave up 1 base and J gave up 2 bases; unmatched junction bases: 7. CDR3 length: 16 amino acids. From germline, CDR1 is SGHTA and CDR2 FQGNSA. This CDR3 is CASSLGGGQINTEAFF. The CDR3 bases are TGTGCCAGCAGCTTAGGAGGGGGACAGATTAACACTGAAGCTTTCTTT. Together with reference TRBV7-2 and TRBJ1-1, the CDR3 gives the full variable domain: GAGVSQSPSNKVTEKGKDVELRCDPISGHTALYWYRQSLGQGLEFLIYFQGNSAPDKSGLPSDRFSAERTGGSVSTLTIQRTQQEDSAVYLCASSLGGGQINTEAFFGQGTRLTVV.

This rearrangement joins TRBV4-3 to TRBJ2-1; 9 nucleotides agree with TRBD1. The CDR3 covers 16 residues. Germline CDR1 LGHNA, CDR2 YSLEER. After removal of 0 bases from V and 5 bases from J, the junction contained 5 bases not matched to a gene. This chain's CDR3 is CASSQDGTGIDNEQFF. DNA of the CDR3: TGCGCCAGCAGCCAAGATGGGACAGGGATCGACAATGAGCAGTTCTTC.

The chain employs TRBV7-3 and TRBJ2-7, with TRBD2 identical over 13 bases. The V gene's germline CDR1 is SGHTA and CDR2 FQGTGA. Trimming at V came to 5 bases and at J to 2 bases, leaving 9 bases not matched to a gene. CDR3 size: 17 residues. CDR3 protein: CASSLGGLAGATYEQYF. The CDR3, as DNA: TGTGCCAGCAGCCTCGGCGGACTAGCGGGGGCGACCTACGAGCAGTACTTC.

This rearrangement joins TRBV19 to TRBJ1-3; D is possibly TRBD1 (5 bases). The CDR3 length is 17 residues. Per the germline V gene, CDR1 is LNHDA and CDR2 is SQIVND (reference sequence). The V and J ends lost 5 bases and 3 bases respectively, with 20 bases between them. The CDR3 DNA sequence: TGTGCCAGTAGTCCAAAGACAGCCGGAAAAGGTGGAAACACCATATATTTT. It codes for CASSPKTAGKGGNTIYF.

The CDR3 DNA follows: TGTGCCAGTAGCCCTGGGCGCCCCGCGGGCACTGAAGCTTTCTTT. Encoded protein: CASSPGRPAGTEAFF. The V and J genes are TRBV19 and TRBJ1-1; D gene unclear. V was cut by 6 bases and J by 4 bases, with 18 bases left in between. Per the germline V gene, CDR1 is LNHDA and CDR2 is SQIVND (reference sequence). This CDR3 comprises 15 residues.

This CDR3 reads CAISEASGEGETQYF. The CDR3 bases are TGTGCCATCAGTGAGGCTAGCGGGGAGGGAGAGACCCAGTACTTC. The V call is TRBV10-3, the J call TRBJ2-5, with 9 bases lining up with TRBD2. The CDR3 runs to 15 residues. Losses at the gene ends were 2 bases for V and 4 bases for J; bases not matched to a gene: 5. Germline values: CDR1 ENHRY, CDR2 SYGVKD.

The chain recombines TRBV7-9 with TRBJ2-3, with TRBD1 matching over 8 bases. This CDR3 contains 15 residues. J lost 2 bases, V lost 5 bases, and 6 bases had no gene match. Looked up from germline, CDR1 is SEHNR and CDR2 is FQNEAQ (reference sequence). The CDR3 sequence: CASSTWTGYTDTQYF. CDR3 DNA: TGTGCCAGCAGCACATGGACAGGGTACACAGATACGCAGTATTTT. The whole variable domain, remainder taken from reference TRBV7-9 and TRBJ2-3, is DTGVSQNPRHKITKRGQNVTFRCDPISEHNRLYWYRQTLGQGPEFLTYFQNEAQLEKSRLLSDRFSAERPKGSFSTLEIQRTEQGDSAMYLCASSTWTGYTDTQYFGPGTRLTVL.

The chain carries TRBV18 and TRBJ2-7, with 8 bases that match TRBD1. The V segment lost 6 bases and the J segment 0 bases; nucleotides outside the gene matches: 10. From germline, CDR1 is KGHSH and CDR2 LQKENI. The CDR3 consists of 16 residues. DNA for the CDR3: TGTGCCAGCTCCCCAGGACAGGGAGGTACCTCCTACGAGCAGTACTTC. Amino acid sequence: CASSPGQGGTSYEQYF. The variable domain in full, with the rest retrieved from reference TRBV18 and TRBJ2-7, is NAGVMQNPRHLVRRRGQEARLRCSPMKGHSHVYWYRQLPEEGLKFMVYLQKENIIDESGMPKERFSAEFPKEGPSILRIQQVVRGDSAAYFCASSPGQGGTSYEQYFGPGTRLTVT.

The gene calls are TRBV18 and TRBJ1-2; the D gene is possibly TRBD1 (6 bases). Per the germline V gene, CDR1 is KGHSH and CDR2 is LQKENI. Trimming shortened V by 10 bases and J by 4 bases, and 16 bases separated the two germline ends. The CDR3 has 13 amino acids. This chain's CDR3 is CATAPDRGYGYTF. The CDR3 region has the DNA TGTGCCACCGCACCGGACAGAGGCTATGGCTACACCTTC. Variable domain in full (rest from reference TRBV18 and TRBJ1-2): NAGVMQNPRHLVRRRGQEARLRCSPMKGHSHVYWYRQLPEEGLKFMVYLQKENIIDESGMPKERFSAEFPKEGPSILRIQQVVRGDSAAYFCATAPDRGYGYTFGSGTRLTVV.

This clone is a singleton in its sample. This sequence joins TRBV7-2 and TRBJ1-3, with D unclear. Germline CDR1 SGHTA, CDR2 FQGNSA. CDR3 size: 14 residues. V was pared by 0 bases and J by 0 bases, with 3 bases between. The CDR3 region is CASSLAISGNTIYF. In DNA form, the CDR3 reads TGTGCCAGCAGCTTAGCCATCTCTGGAAACACCATATATTTT.

Here the CDR3 reads CASSRGTSGTYEQYF. In nucleotides, the CDR3 is TGTGCCAGCAGTCGAGGGACTAGCGGGACCTACGAGCAGTACTTC. This sequence joins TRBV28 and TRBJ2-7, with TRBD2 identical over 13 bases. Germline CDR1 MDHEN, CDR2 SYDVKM. With 5 bases clipped from V and 2 bases from J, the junction kept 3 bases outside the gene matches. This CDR3 has 15 amino acids.

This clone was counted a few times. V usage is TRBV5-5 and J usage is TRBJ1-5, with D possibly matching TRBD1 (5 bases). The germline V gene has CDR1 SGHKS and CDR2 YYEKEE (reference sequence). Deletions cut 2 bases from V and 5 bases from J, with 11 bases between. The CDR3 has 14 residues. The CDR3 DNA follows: TGTGCCAGCAGCTTTAAGGGAGGGGATCAGCCCCAGCATTTT. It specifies CASSFKGGDQPQHF.

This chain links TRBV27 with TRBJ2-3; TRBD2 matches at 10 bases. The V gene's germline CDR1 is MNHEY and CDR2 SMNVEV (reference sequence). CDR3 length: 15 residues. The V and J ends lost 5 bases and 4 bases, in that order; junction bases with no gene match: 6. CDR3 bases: TGTGCCAGCAGTCCTTCTAGCGGGGGCCCAGATACGCAGTATTTT. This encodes CASSPSSGGPDTQYF.

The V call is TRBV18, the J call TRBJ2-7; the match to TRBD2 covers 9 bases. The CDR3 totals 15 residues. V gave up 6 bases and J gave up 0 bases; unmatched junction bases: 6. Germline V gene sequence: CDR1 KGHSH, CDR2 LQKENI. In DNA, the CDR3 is TGTGCCAGCTCGGTGACTAGCGGCATCTCCTACGAGCAGTACTTC. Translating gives CASSVTSGISYEQYF.

The CDR3 reads CASSPWDRALYNEQFF. For the CDR3, the DNA is TGTGCCAGCTCACCCTGGGACAGGGCTCTTTACAATGAGCAGTTCTTC. This chain connects TRBV18 to TRBJ2-1; 9 bases are shared with TRBD1. The germline V gene encodes CDR1 KGHSH and CDR2 LQKENI. The CDR3 runs to 16 residues. V lost 3 bases to trimming and J lost 4 bases; unmatched junction nucleotides: 7.